This entry features one T cell receptor beta chain sequence. The data stem from a study of blood T cell repertoires in COVID-19. The overall study: Some COVID-19 samples were acute and others convalescent; all came from the United States, Italy and Spain. The analysed material was cDNA or gDNA that came from T cells, B-cell-depleted T cells, or PBMCs.

Source study methods: Scientists estimated how many nucleated cells there were by amplifying reference gene primers. Assay: immunoSEQ multiplex PCR; the TCRdb copy retains only in-frame clones and omits some. V, J and clone size are taken as reported in that table, and D and trimming were inferred from the DNA itself. Of 73,000 or so clones listed, 83% were seen once; the top ten hold roughly 5.3%. Germline CDR1 is MNHEY and CDR2 is SVGAGI. V lost 4 bases, J lost 4 bases, and 10 bases lay in between. This CDR3 has 13 amino acids. This TCR derives from a man in his forties or fifties with active COVID-19. This chain connects TRBV6-5 to TRBJ2-5; no clear D. The sequenced sample was peripheral blood. As DNA, the CDR3 is TGTGCCAGCAGTTCCAACCCGAGAGAGACCCAGTACTTC. Its translation is CASSSNPRETQYF.